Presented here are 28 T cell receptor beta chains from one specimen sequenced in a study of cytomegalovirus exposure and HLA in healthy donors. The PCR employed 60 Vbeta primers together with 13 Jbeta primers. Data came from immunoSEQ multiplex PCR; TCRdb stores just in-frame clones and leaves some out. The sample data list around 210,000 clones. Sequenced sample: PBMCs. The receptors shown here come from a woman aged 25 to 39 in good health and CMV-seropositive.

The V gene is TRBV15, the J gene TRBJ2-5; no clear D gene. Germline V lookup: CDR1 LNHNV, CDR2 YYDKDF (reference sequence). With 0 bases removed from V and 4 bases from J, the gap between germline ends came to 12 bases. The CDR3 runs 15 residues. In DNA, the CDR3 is TGTGCCACCAGCAGAGATTCTAACAGAGCAGAGACCCAGTACTTC. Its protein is CATSRDSNRAETQYF.

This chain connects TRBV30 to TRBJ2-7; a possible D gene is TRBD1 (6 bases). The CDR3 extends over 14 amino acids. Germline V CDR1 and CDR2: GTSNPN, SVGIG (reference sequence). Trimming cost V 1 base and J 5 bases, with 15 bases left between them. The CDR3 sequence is CAWSARGGRNEQYF. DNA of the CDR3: TGTGCCTGGAGTGCCCGTGGGGGCCGGAACGAGCAGTACTTC.

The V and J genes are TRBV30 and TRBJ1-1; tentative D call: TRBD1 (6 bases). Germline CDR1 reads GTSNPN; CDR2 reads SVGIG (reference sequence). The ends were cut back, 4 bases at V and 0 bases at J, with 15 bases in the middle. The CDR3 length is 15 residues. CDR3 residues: CAWTGRTGLNTEAFF. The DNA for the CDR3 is TGTGCCTGGACCGGAAGAACAGGGCTGAACACTGAAGCTTTCTTT.

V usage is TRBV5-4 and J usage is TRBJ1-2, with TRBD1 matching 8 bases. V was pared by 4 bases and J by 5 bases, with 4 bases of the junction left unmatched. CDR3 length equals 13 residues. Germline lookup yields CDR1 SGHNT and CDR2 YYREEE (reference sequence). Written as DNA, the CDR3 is TGTGCCAGCAGCCTGACAGGGGTATATGGCTACACCTTC. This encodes CASSLTGVYGYTF.

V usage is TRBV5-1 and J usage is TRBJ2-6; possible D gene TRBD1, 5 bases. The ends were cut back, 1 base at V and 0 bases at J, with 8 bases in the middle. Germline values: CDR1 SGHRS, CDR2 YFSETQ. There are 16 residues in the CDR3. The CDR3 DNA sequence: TGCGCCAGCAGCTTGCAGACAGCCTCTGGGGCCAACGTCCTGACTTTC. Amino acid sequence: CASSLQTASGANVLTF.

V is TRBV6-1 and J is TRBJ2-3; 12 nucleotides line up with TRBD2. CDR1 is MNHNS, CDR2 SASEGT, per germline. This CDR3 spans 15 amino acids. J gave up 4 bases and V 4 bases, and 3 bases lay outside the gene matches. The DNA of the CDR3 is TGTGCCAGCAGTGGAACTAGCGGGGGGCCAGATACGCAGTATTTT. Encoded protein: CASSGTSGGPDTQYF.

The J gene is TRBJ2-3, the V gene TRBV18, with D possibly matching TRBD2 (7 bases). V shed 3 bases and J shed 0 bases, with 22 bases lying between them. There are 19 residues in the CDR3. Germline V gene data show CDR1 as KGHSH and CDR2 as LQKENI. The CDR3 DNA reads TGTGCCAGCTCACCCTCCGGTGCGGGGGCCCCCGTAAGCACAGATACGCAGTATTTT. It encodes CASSPSGAGAPVSTDTQYF.

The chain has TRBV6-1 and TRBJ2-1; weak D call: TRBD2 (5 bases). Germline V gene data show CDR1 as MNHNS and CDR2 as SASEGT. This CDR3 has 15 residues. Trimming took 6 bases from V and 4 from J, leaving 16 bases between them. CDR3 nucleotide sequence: TGTGCCAGCAGGGGTCCGGGAACAACATACAATGAGCAGTTCTTC. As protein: CASRGPGTTYNEQFF.

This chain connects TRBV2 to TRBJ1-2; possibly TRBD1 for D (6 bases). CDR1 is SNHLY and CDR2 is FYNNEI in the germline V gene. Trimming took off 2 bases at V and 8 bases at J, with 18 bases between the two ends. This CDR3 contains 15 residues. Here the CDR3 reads CASSERQGTIIGYTF. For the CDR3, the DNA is TGTGCCAGCAGTGAAAGGCAGGGGACTATTATAGGCTACACCTTC.

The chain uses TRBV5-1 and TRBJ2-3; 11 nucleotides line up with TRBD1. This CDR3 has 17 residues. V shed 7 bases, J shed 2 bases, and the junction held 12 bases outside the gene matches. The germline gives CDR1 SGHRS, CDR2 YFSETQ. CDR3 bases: TGCGCCAGCGGTTCCCCCGGGACAGGGGGACCCACAGATACGCAGTATTTT. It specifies CASGSPGTGGPTDTQYF.

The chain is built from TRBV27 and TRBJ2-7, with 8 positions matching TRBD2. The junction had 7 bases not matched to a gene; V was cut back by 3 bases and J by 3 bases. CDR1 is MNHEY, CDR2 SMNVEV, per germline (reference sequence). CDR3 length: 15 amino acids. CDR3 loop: CASSFGGTRVYEQYF. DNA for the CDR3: TGTGCCAGCAGTTTCGGCGGGACTAGGGTCTACGAGCAGTACTTC.

CDR3 residues: CASSPGLAGVMTGELFF. The CDR3 DNA follows: TGTGCCAGCAGCCCGGGACTAGCGGGAGTGATGACCGGGGAGCTGTTTTTT. The V gene is TRBV11-3, the J gene TRBJ2-2; 14 bases match TRBD2. CDR3 length: 17 amino acids. Looked up from germline, CDR1 is SGHNT and CDR2 is YENEEA. J was trimmed by 5 bases and V by 5 bases; bases with no gene match: 7.

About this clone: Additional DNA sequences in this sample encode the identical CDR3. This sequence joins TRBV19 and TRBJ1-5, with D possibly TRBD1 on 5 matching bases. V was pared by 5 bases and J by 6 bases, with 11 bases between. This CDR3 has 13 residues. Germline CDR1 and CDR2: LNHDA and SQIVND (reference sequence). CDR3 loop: CASSATGVQPQHF. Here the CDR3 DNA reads TGTGCCAGTAGTGCGACGGGGGTTCAGCCCCAGCATTTT.

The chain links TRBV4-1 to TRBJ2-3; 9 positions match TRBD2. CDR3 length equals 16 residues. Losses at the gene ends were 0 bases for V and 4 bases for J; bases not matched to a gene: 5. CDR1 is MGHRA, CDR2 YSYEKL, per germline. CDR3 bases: TGCGCCAGCAGCCAAGAGGCGGGGGGGGGCGCAGATACGCAGTATTTT. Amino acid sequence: CASSQEAGGGADTQYF.

The CDR3 here is CASSLDSSEQYF. In DNA, the CDR3 is TGTGCCAGTAGTCTGGACAGTAGCGAGCAGTACTTC. The chain recombines TRBV19 with TRBJ2-5; possibly TRBD1 for D (6 bases). The J call is in doubt because the DNA end fits TRBJ2-7 better. The germline V gene has CDR1 LNHDA and CDR2 SQIVND (reference sequence). CDR3 length equals 12 residues.

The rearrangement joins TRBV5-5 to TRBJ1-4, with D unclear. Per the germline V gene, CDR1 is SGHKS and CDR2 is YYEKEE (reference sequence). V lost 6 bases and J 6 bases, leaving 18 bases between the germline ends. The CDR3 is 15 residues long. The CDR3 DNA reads TGTGCCAGCACTTTCGGGATGGGGAAGGATGAAAAACTGTTTTTT. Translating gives CASTFGMGKDEKLFF. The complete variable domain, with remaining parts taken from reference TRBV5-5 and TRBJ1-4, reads DAGVTQSPTHLIKTRGQQVTLRCSPISGHKSVSWYQQVLGQGPQFIFQYYEKEERGRGNFPDRFSARQFPNYSSELNVNALLLGDSALYLCASTFGMGKDEKLFFGSGTQLSVL.

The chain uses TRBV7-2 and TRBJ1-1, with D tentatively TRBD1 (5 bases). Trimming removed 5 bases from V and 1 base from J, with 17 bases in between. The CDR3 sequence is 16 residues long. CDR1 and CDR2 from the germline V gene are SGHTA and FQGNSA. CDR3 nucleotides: TGTGCCAGCAGCCCATCCGGCGGGGGGGGGAACACTGAAGCTTTCTTT. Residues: CASSPSGGGGNTEAFF.

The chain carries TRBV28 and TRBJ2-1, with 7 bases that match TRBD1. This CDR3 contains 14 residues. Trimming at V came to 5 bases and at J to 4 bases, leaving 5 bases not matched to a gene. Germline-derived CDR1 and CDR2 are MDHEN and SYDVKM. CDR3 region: CASSLRGTYNEQFF. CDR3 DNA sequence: TGTGCCAGCAGTCTCAGGGGGACGTACAATGAGCAGTTCTTC.

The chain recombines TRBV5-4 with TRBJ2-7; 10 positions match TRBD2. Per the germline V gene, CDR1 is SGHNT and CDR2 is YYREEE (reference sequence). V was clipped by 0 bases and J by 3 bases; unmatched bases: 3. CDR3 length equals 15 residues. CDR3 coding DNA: TGTGCCAGCAGCTTGGGGGCTAGCGGGAGCTACGAGCAGTACTTC. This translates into CASSLGASGSYEQYF.

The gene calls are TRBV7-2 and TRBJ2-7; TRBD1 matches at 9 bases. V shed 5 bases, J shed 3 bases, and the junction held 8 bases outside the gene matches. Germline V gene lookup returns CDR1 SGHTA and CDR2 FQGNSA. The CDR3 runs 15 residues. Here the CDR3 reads CASSPGTGKNYEQYF. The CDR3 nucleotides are TGTGCCAGCAGCCCCGGGACAGGGAAGAACTACGAGCAGTACTTC.

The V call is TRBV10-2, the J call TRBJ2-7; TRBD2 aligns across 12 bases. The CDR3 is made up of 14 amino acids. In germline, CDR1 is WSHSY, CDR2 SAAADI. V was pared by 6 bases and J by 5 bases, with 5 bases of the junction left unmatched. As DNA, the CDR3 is TGCGCCAGCAGATCTAGCGGGGGGGCTGACGAGCAGTACTTC. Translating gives CASRSSGGADEQYF.

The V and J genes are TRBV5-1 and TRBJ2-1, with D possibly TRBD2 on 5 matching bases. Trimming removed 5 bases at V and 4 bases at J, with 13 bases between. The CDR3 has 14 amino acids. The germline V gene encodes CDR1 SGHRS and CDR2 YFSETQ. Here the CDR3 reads CASSQRQLYNEQFF. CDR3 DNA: TGCGCCAGCAGTCAGCGGCAGCTGTACAATGAGCAGTTCTTC.

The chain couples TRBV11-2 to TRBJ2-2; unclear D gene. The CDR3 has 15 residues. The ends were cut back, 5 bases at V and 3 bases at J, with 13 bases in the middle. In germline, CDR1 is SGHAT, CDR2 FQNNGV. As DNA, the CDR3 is TGTGCCAGCAGCCCAAGCTTTTCCTACACCGGGGAGCTGTTTTTT. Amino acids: CASSPSFSYTGELFF.

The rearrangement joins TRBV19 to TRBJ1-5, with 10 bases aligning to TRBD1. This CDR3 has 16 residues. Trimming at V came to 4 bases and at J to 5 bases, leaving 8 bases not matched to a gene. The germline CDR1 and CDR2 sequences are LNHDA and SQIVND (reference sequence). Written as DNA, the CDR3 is TGTGCCAGTAGTAGACAGGGGGCGAGGAACGATCAGCCCCAGCATTTT. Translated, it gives CASSRQGARNDQPQHF.

The CDR3 here is CASRTPGTQDQPQHF. The DNA of the CDR3 is TGTGCCAGCCGAACTCCCGGGACACAAGATCAGCCCCAGCATTTT. This chain uses TRBV19 with TRBJ1-5, with a weak D call TRBD1 (6 bases). This CDR3 contains 15 residues. V lost 9 bases, J lost 5 bases, and 20 bases lay in between. CDR1 LNHDA and CDR2 SQIVND come from the germline V gene (reference sequence).

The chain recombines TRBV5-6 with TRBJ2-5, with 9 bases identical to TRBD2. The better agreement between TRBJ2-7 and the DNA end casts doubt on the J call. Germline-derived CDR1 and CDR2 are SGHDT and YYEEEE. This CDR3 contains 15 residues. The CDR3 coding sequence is TGTGCCAGCAGCGGGCTAGCGGGGAAATCCTACGAGCAGTACTTC. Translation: CASSGLAGKSYEQYF.

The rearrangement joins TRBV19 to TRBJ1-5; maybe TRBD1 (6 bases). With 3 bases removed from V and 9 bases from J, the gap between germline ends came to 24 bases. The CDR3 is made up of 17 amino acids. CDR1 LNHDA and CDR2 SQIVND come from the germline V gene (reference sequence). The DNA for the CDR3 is TGTGCCAGTAGTATTTTGGAGCAGGGGCTCGTTCGGAGGCCCCAGCATTTT. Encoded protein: CASSILEQGLVRRPQHF.

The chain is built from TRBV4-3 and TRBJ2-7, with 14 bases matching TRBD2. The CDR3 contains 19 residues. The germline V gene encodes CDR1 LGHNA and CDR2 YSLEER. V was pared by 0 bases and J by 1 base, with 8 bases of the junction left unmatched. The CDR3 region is CASSQDQGLAGGPSYEQYF. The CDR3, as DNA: TGCGCCAGCAGCCAAGATCAAGGACTAGCGGGGGGCCCATCCTACGAGCAGTACTTC.